This T cell receptor beta chain was sequenced in a study of shared clonotypes between healthy human individuals. CD45RO-negative, CCR7-positively selected cells formed the naive CD8 fraction, excluding terminally differentiated effector memory CD45RA+ cells. Caucasian adults living in Nashville, Tennessee, provided all samples. An assay was performed, and its level was deep. An even split of each subset's genomic DNA across several immunoSEQ plates was performed. Sequencing was performed with immunoSEQ multiplex PCR; in TCRdb, only in-frame clones are kept and a portion is missing. The sample holds some 800,000 clones, almost 95% seen once. V lost 2 bases, J lost 4 bases, and 12 bases lay in between. Germline-derived CDR1 and CDR2 are SGHAT and FQNNGV. This CDR3 has 15 amino acids.

The chain combines TRBV11-2 with TRBJ2-1; maybe TRBD2 (5 bases). The clonotype originates from a man aged 25-45 years in good health. Sequencing was done on a sample of naive CD8+ T cells sorted from blood. In DNA, the CDR3 is TGTGCCAGCAGCTTAAATCGCGGGCCATACAATGAGCAGTTCTTC. Encoded protein: CASSLNRGPYNEQFF.